This T cell receptor (beta chain) was captured by sequencing in a study of PD-1 blockade in classical Hodgkin lymphoma. Study observations and caveats: Nivolumab initiation under 1 year post-ASCT meant exclusion. A significant rise in TCR diversity by C4D1 was seen for CD4+ but not CD8+ cells.

Details on this clone: Its antigen is not known.

This CDR3 contains 15 residues. The V end was cut by 0 bases, the J end by 2 bases, with 11 bases between. Germline CDR1 reads SGHAT; CDR2 reads FQNNGV. Stated time point: cycle 4 day 1 (C4D1), after 5 to 7 weeks of nivolumab. Autologous stem cell transplantation was followed by relapse in every patient, and brentuximab vedotin exposure varied. Complete response, partial response or progressive disease was each patient's best response. The data were produced by immunoSEQ multiplex PCR, yet TCRdb's version contains in-frame clones alone and is incomplete. The data contain about 60,000 clones, more than 80% of them singletons.

The sequence was obtained from a human donor with classical Hodgkin lymphoma. This chain uses TRBV11-2 with TRBJ2-7; D may be TRBD2 (6 bases). The sample in question was peripheral blood mononuclear cells (PBMCs), obtained before the fourth cycle of nivolumab. The CDR3 DNA reads TGTGCCAGCAGCTTAGAGGGACGGACTACCTACGAGCAGTACTTC. The encoded protein is CASSLEGRTTYEQYF.